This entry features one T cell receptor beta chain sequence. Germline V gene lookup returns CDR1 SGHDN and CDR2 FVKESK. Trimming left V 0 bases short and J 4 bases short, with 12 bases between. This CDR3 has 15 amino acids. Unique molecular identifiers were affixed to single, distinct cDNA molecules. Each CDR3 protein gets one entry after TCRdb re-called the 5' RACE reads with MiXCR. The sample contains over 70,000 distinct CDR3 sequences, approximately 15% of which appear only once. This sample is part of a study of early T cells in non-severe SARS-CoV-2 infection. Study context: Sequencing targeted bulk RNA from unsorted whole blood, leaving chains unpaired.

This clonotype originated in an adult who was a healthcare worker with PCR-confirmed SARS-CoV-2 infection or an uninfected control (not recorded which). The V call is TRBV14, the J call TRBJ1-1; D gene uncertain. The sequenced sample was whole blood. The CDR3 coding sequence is TGTGCCAGCAGCCAAGAAAGGACCCGTGGCACTGAAGCTTTCTTT. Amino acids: CASSQERTRGTEAFF.